The 3 T cell receptor beta chains in this list originate from one sample, sequenced in a study of cytomegalovirus exposure and HLA in healthy donors. The PCR ran on 60 Vbeta and 13 Jbeta primers. Sequencing used immunoSEQ multiplex PCR; TCRdb keeps in-frame clones, though not all of them. The data hold approximately 110,000 clones, with roughly 70% observed a single time. Sequenced sample: PBMCs. These TCRs come from a man aged 40-49 years in good health and CMV-seropositive.

The rearrangement uses TRBV6-6 and TRBJ1-5; 8 bases map to TRBD1. CDR1 MNHNY and CDR2 SVGAGI come from the germline V gene (reference sequence). This CDR3 region has 16 residues. Trimming removed 5 bases from V and 2 bases from J; junction bases left unmatched: 8. CDR3 protein: CASSPQDRGGNQPQHF. The CDR3 DNA reads as TGTGCCAGCAGTCCGCAAGACAGGGGCGGCAATCAGCCCCAGCATTTT.

The V gene is TRBV28, the J gene TRBJ1-2; 7 nucleotides match TRBD1. Germline V lookup: CDR1 MDHEN, CDR2 SYDVKM. CDR3 length: 18 amino acids. J lost 2 bases, V lost 4 bases, and 16 bases had no gene match. CDR3 sequence reads: CASSSPHLTTGENYGYTF. The CDR3 DNA is TGTGCCAGCAGTTCCCCCCACCTGACTACAGGGGAGAACTATGGCTACACCTTC.

The rearrangement joins TRBV2 to TRBJ2-6; weak D call: TRBD2 (7 bases). The germline V gene has CDR1 SNHLY and CDR2 FYNNEI. The CDR3 consists of 15 residues. V was clipped by 8 bases and J by 2 bases, with 13 bases between them. The CDR3 DNA follows: TGTGCCAGCGGGGGGGAGGGGGCTGGGGCCAACGTCCTGACTTTC. It encodes CASGGEGAGANVLTF.